The next 25 T cell receptor beta chains were all read from a single sample in a study. TCRdb fed the RT-PCR reads into MiXCR, producing one record per CDR3 protein. The sample includes more than 550,000 distinct CDR3 sequences, 13% to 15% of them seen just once. The sequencing sample was made of memory CD4+ T cells from blood. These receptors originate from a female donor in good health, serving as a healthy control.

This clonotype was seen many times. The CDR3 loop is CASSPQGSGTEAFF. CDR3 bases: TGCGCCAGCAGCCCACAGGGGTCAGGGACTGAAGCTTTCTTT. The chain is built from TRBV5-1 and TRBJ1-1, with 7 bases aligning to TRBD1. This CDR3 comprises 14 residues. Germline CDR1 and CDR2: SGHRS and YFSETQ. The V gene end was trimmed by 4 bases and the J gene end by 5 bases; junction bases not matched to a gene: 8.

This clonotype was detected only a few times. CDR3 amino acids: CASSPPSQHEQYF. The CDR3 DNA reads TGTGCCAGCTCACCCCCTTCCCAGCACGAGCAGTACTTC. J is TRBJ2-7 and V is TRBV18; D gene unclear. V shed 3 bases and J shed 5 bases, with 11 bases lying between them. The CDR3 loop spans 13 amino acids. CDR1 and CDR2 from the germline V gene are KGHSH and LQKENI.

This clonotype showed up just a few times. The V call is TRBV20-1, the J call TRBJ2-1, with D unresolved. CDR1 is DFQATT, CDR2 SNEGSKA, per germline (reference sequence). This CDR3 spans 13 amino acids. Trimming cost V 0 bases and J 8 bases, with 11 bases left between them. The CDR3 DNA follows: TGCAGTGCTAGAGAGGTAGCTCTGGATGAGCAGTTCTTC. Translated: CSAREVALDEQFF.

This chain connects TRBV11-2 to TRBJ2-7, with 7 bases identical to TRBD2. CDR1 and CDR2 from the germline V gene are SGHAT and FQNNGV. V shed 3 bases, J shed 2 bases, and the junction held 7 bases outside the gene matches. The CDR3 totals 15 residues. The CDR3 spells CASSLGSGIPYEQYF. CDR3 DNA sequence: TGTGCCAGCAGCTTGGGGAGCGGGATTCCCTACGAGCAGTACTTC. Using reference TRBV11-2 and TRBJ2-7 for the parts outside the CDR3, the full variable domain is EAGVAQSPRYKIIEKRQSVAFWCNPISGHATLYWYQQILGQGPKLLIQFQNNGVVDDSQLPKDRFSAERLKGVDSTLKIQPAKLEDSAVYLCASSLGSGIPYEQYFGPGTRLTVT.

The chain employs TRBV24-1 and TRBJ1-2, with 10 bases aligning to TRBD1. Germline V gene lookup returns CDR1 KGHDR and CDR2 SFDVKD. The J segment lost 2 bases and the V segment lost 3 bases, leaving 2 bases of the junction unmatched. The CDR3 sequence is 15 residues long. DNA for the CDR3: TGTGCCACCAGTGATCCGGGACAGGGGAACTATGGCTACACCTTC. Amino acid sequence: CATSDPGQGNYGYTF.

The chain is built from TRBV6-1 and TRBJ1-5; D ambiguous. Per germline, CDR1 MNHNS and CDR2 SASEGT. Trimming shortened V by 5 bases and J by 3 bases, and 11 bases separated the two germline ends. The CDR3 sequence is 14 residues long. This CDR3 reads CASSPQNYNQPQHF. The CDR3, as DNA: TGTGCCAGCAGTCCACAGAACTACAATCAGCCCCAGCATTTT.

This clonotype occurred a few times. This chain joins TRBV20-1 and TRBJ2-3, with 12 bases lining up with TRBD2. Unmatched junction bases numbered 4, after V lost 0 bases and J lost 6 bases. The length of the CDR3 is 15 residues. Germline loops: CDR1 DFQATT, CDR2 SNEGSKA (reference sequence). CDR3 bases: TGCAGTGCTAGAGAGACTAGCGGGAGTTTGGATACGCAGTATTTT. This gives the protein CSARETSGSLDTQYF.

This sequence joins TRBV3-1 and TRBJ1-6; TRBD1 is a possible D gene (5 bases). V lost 8 bases, J lost 5 bases, and 13 bases lay in between. CDR1 and CDR2 (germline): LGHDT, YNNKEL (reference sequence). This CDR3 is 14 amino acids long. The CDR3 region is CASAPRGDNSPLHF. DNA for the CDR3: TGTGCCAGCGCTCCTCGGGGGGATAATTCACCCCTCCACTTT. Full variable domain (outside the CDR3, taken from reference TRBV3-1 and TRBJ1-6): DTAVSQTPKYLVTQMGNDKSIKCEQNLGHDTMYWYKQDSKKFLKIMFSYNNKELIINETVPNRFSPKSPDKAHLNLHINSLELGDSAVYFCASAPRGDNSPLHFGNGTRLTVT.

At least ten counts were recorded for this clonotype. The J gene is TRBJ1-6, the V gene TRBV5-1; D gene uncertain. Trimming shortened V by 1 base and J by 6 bases, and 5 bases separated the two germline ends. Germline V lookup: CDR1 SGHRS, CDR2 YFSETQ. CDR3 size: 13 residues. The CDR3 reads CASSLQSNSPLHF. CDR3 coding DNA: TGCGCCAGCAGCTTGCAGAGTAATTCACCCCTCCACTTT.

This clonotype appeared a few times. One junction end disagrees with the germline gene, perhaps due to a read error. The rearrangement links TRBV11-2 to TRBJ1-2; D ambiguous. Germline loops: CDR1 SGHAT, CDR2 FQNNGV. The CDR3 covers 13 residues. The CDR3 DNA is TGTGCCAGCAGCCTAGAGATGTCCGTCGGCTACACCTTC. It codes for CASSLEMSVGYTF.

This clonotype has only a few counts. The genes are TRBV29-1 and TRBJ1-3; possibly TRBD1 for D (5 bases). Germline V gene sequence: CDR1 SQVTM, CDR2 ANQGSEA. The CDR3 loop spans 16 amino acids. Deletions cut 6 bases from V and 2 bases from J, with 20 bases between. The CDR3, as DNA: TGCAGCGTCCAGAAAGGCGTAGGGGCTCCTGGAAACACCATATATTTT. Amino acid sequence: CSVQKGVGAPGNTIYF.

This clonotype was counted only a few times. The chain links TRBV11-1 to TRBJ2-7; D is undetermined. The CDR3 extends over 13 amino acids. V lost 4 bases and J lost 0, with 7 bases in between. CDR1 is SGHAT and CDR2 is FQDESV in the germline V gene (reference sequence). CDR3 sequence reads: CASSYPFSYEQYF. CDR3 nucleotide sequence: TGTGCCAGCAGCTACCCCTTCTCCTACGAGCAGTACTTC.

In this sample, this clonotype turned up many times. CDR3 region: CASSYSGDMGNTIYF. CDR3 DNA: TGTGCCAGCAGTTACTCCGGTGATATGGGAAACACCATATATTTT. The chain employs TRBV6-5 and TRBJ1-3; D gene unclear. The CDR3 sequence is 15 residues long. Per germline, CDR1 MNHEY and CDR2 SVGAGI. Deletions cut 0 bases from V and 4 bases from J, with 10 bases between.

This clonotype turned up a few times. CDR3: CSARDQARAGTSHNEQFF. In DNA form, the CDR3 reads TGCAGTGCTAGAGATCAAGCCAGAGCCGGGACTAGTCACAATGAGCAGTTCTTC. The chain links TRBV20-1 to TRBJ2-1; TRBD2 agrees at 8 bases. CDR1 and CDR2 (germline): DFQATT, SNEGSKA (reference sequence). The CDR3 is made up of 18 amino acids. V shed 0 bases and J 5 bases; nucleotides not matched to a gene: 15.

This clonotype was recorded many times. The chain combines TRBV15 with TRBJ2-1; D not resolved. The CDR3 loop spans 11 amino acids. Germline V lookup: CDR1 LNHNV, CDR2 YYDKDF (reference sequence). V shed 2 bases and J shed 11 bases, with 7 bases lying between them. In nucleotides, the CDR3 is TGTGCCACCAGCAGAACGCAACAGCAGTTCTTC. Amino acids: CATSRTQQQFF.

This clonotype was seen a few times. The chain links TRBV29-1 to TRBJ1-1; unclear D gene. The length of the CDR3 is 13 residues. Trimming pared 0 bases from V and 7 bases from J, leaving 12 bases between. CDR1 is SQVTM and CDR2 is ANQGSEA in the germline V gene. CDR3 nucleotide sequence: TGCAGCGTTGAAGATACTCGCCTGAGTGAAGCTTTCTTT. It yields the protein CSVEDTRLSEAFF.

This clonotype was seen a handful of times. The chain carries TRBV7-6 and TRBJ2-1; D gene uncertain. Germline CDR1 is SGHVS and CDR2 is FNYEAQ. Trimming left V 1 base short and J 9 bases short, with 16 bases between. The CDR3 totals 15 residues. Here the CDR3 reads CASSLGPKGQSEQFF. The CDR3 region has the DNA TGTGCCAGCAGCTTAGGGCCAAAGGGTCAGAGTGAGCAGTTCTTC.

This clonotype was seen at least ten times. V and J are TRBV7-8 and TRBJ2-7; no definite D call. V lost 6 bases, J lost 3 bases, and 18 bases lay in between. The CDR3 extends over 15 amino acids. The germline gives CDR1 SGHVS, CDR2 FQNEAQ. The CDR3 sequence: CASRPARSLDYEQYF. The CDR3, as DNA: TGTGCCAGCAGGCCAGCTAGGTCCCTTGACTACGAGCAGTACTTC.

This clonotype was found many times. This chain joins TRBV12-3 or TRBV12-4 and TRBJ1-5; D remains ambiguous. The CDR3 loop spans 14 amino acids. V was clipped by 6 bases and J by 1 base, with 10 bases between them. The CDR3 protein is CASSPGPSNQPQHF. The DNA for the CDR3 is TGTGCCAGCAGCCCTGGACCAAGCAATCAGCCCCAGCATTTT.

This rearrangement joins TRBV12-3 or TRBV12-4 to TRBJ1-2; D is possibly TRBD1 (6 bases). This CDR3 has 14 amino acids. The ends were cut back, 4 bases at V and 7 bases at J, with 16 bases in the middle. The CDR3: CASSSTGLLSGYTF. The DNA for the CDR3 is TGTGCCAGCAGTTCTACAGGGTTATTAAGTGGCTACACCTTC.

This clonotype was found many times. The CDR3 sequence is CASSWRVAGVNEQFF. The CDR3 nucleotides read TGTGCCAGCAGCTGGCGGGTGGCAGGGGTCAATGAGCAGTTCTTC. The chain recombines TRBV7-3 with TRBJ2-1; D is perhaps TRBD1 (6 bases). The CDR3 is 15 residues long. V was shortened by 4 bases and J by 6 bases, with 16 bases between the two germline ends. Germline V lookup: CDR1 SGHTA, CDR2 FQGTGA.

V is TRBV10-3 and J is TRBJ1-2; D ambiguous. This CDR3 region has 17 residues. CDR1 and CDR2 from the germline V gene are ENHRY and SYGVKD. Trimming took off 2 bases at V and 6 bases at J, with 22 bases between the two ends. The CDR3, as DNA: TGTGCCATCAGTGAGGGAGGAGTGGGGAAATCAAGAGATGGCTACACCTTC. Its translation: CAISEGGVGKSRDGYTF.

This clonotype has a handful of counts. J is TRBJ2-5 and V is TRBV6-2 or TRBV6-3; 9 bases line up with TRBD1. Germline CDR1 and CDR2: MNHEY and SVGEGT. The CDR3 runs 14 residues. J lost 5 bases, V lost 8 bases, and 9 bases had no gene match. The CDR3 loop is CASLSTGGSETQYF. The DNA of the CDR3 is TGTGCCAGCCTCTCGACAGGGGGGTCGGAGACCCAGTACTTC.

In its sample, this clonotype was seen many times. The J gene is TRBJ2-1, the V gene TRBV7-9; 7 nucleotides line up with TRBD1. Trimming removed 7 bases from V and 3 bases from J; junction bases left unmatched: 12. This CDR3 has 16 residues. Looked up from germline, CDR1 is SEHNR and CDR2 is FQNEAQ (reference sequence). Here the CDR3 DNA reads TGTGCCAGCACCAAAGGGGTTACAGGGGTCTACAATGAGCAGTTCTTC. Encoded protein: CASTKGVTGVYNEQFF.

The sample holds many counts of this clonotype. The chain uses TRBV5-1 and TRBJ2-3, with TRBD2 matching over 10 bases. V trimming: 0 bases; J trimming: 2 bases; junction bases outside the gene matches: 6. This CDR3 has 17 amino acids. CDR1 and CDR2 from the germline V gene are SGHRS and YFSETQ. The chain's CDR3 is CASSLGLAGSLTDTQYF. Written as DNA, the CDR3 is TGCGCCAGCAGCTTGGGACTAGCGGGCTCCCTCACAGATACGCAGTATTTT.